The 19 T cell receptor beta chains given below trace back to one sample, sequenced in a study of T cell clonotyping in hematopoietic cell transplantation. Clones were sequenced by immunoSEQ multiplex PCR, and TCRdb holds only the in-frame ones, with some missing. Of some 9,900 clones listed, over 70% are singletons. This sample comprised PBMCs, obtained 30 days after allogeneic stem cell transplant. The origin of the receptors is a female patient between 35 and 55 years old who had an allogeneic stem cell transplant from a related donor, so T cells may come from the graft donor. Some clones in this sample may be carry-over from other donors' samples.

CDR3 DNA: TGTGCCAGCAGCGCGAGAACTAGCGGGAGCTCCTACGAGCAGTACTTC. This codes for CASSARTSGSSYEQYF. The genes are TRBV11-3 and TRBJ2-7, with TRBD2 matching over 11 bases. CDR1 is SGHNT, CDR2 YENEEA, per germline. Losses at the gene ends were 5 bases for V and 0 bases for J; bases not matched to a gene: 6. This CDR3 is 16 amino acids long. The full variable domain, in which reference TRBV11-3 and TRBJ2-7 provide the parts outside the CDR3, is EAGVVQSPRYKIIEKKQPVAFWCNPISGHNTLYWYLQNLGQGPELLIRYENEEAVDDSQLPKDRFSAERLKGVDSTLKIQPAELGDSAVYLCASSARTSGSSYEQYFGPGTRLTVT.

The DNA of the CDR3 is TGTGCCAGCAGCTTGATGGCAGGCGGAAACACCATATATTTT. As protein: CASSLMAGGNTIYF. This rearrangement joins TRBV5-6 to TRBJ1-3; D not resolved. V lost 1 base and J 4 bases, leaving 9 bases between the germline ends. Germline lookup yields CDR1 SGHDT and CDR2 YYEEEE. The CDR3 is 14 residues long.

In this sample, this clone turned up once. The V and J genes are TRBV7-9 and TRBJ2-7; 7 nucleotides agree with TRBD2. The CDR3 is made up of 14 amino acids. V dropped 3 bases and J dropped 0; count of bases not matched to a gene: 2. Germline assignment: CDR1 SEHNR and CDR2 FQNEAQ (reference sequence). The CDR3 reads CASSFGGSSYEQYF. CDR3 nucleotides: TGTGCCAGCAGCTTTGGCGGGAGCTCCTACGAGCAGTACTTC.

This clone occurred a few times. The V call is TRBV29-1, the J call TRBJ2-2, with D maybe TRBD2 (6 bases). Germline values: CDR1 SQVTM, CDR2 ANQGSEA. The CDR3 is 14 residues long. V lost 6 bases and J 1 base, leaving 12 bases between the germline ends. The DNA for the CDR3 is TGCAGCGTGGCCGGGACTTTGAACACCGGGGAGCTGTTTTTT. Protein sequence: CSVAGTLNTGELFF.

This clone occurred a few times. The chain combines TRBV7-9 with TRBJ2-2; a possible D gene is TRBD2 (5 bases). Trimming took off 4 bases at V and 7 bases at J, with 13 bases between the two ends. CDR1 SEHNR and CDR2 FQNEAQ come from the germline V gene (reference sequence). The CDR3 contains 14 residues. DNA of the CDR3: TGTGCCAGCAGCTCCTTCCGGGATAGCGGGGAGCTGTTTTTT. It encodes CASSSFRDSGELFF.

The gene calls are TRBV4-2 and TRBJ2-3; no clear D gene. Germline CDR1 LGHNA, CDR2 YNFKEQ. V shed 0 bases and J shed 2 bases, with 9 bases lying between them. CDR3 length: 15 residues. In DNA form, the CDR3 reads TGTGCCAGCAGCCAAGAGTCTAGGTCCACAGATACGCAGTATTTT. Translating it yields CASSQESRSTDTQYF.

This clone was counted once. The chain employs TRBV11-2 and TRBJ2-7; D gene unclear. CDR1 SGHAT and CDR2 FQNNGV come from the germline V gene. CDR3 length equals 12 residues. Trimming took 7 bases from V and 3 from J, leaving 10 bases between them. DNA for the CDR3: TGTGCCAGCACCATGCAGAACTACGAGCAGTACTTC. It encodes CASTMQNYEQYF.

V gene TRBV9 combines with J gene TRBJ2-7; D is perhaps TRBD1 (6 bases). The CDR3 spans 14 residues. The germline V gene encodes CDR1 SGDLS and CDR2 YYNGEE. Trimming removed 4 bases from V and 7 bases from J, with 18 bases in between. The CDR3 reads CASSSAQVQGEQYF. CDR3 sequence (DNA): TGTGCCAGCAGCTCCGCACAGGTCCAGGGGGAGCAGTACTTC. The full variable domain, its missing parts supplied by reference TRBV9 and TRBJ2-7, is DSGVTQTPKHLITATGQRVTLRCSPRSGDLSVYWYQQSLDQGLQFLIQYYNGEERAKGNILERFSAQQFPDLHSELNLSSLELGDSALYFCASSSAQVQGEQYFGPGTRLTVT.

In its sample, this clone was seen once. This chain joins TRBV9 and TRBJ2-6, with a tentative D call TRBD1 (6 bases). The CDR3 loop spans 17 amino acids. Germline CDR1 SGDLS, CDR2 YYNGEE. Trimming pared 4 bases from V and 4 bases from J, leaving 18 bases between. CDR3 nucleotide sequence: TGTGCCAGCAGCTCCCGGACAGCCTCGAGAGGGGCCAACGTCCTGACTTTC. The encoded protein is CASSSRTASRGANVLTF.

This clone was counted once. This chain uses TRBV11-3 with TRBJ2-5; 7 positions match TRBD1. This CDR3 spans 16 amino acids. Germline CDR1 is SGHNT and CDR2 is YENEEA. The trim removed 1 base at V and 5 bases at J, leaving 10 bases unmatched. CDR3 region: CASSLGLQADRETQYF. CDR3 coding DNA: TGTGCCAGCAGCTTAGGCTTACAGGCGGACAGGGAGACCCAGTACTTC.

The chain is built from TRBV29-1 and TRBJ2-5; TRBD2 matches at 9 bases. The CDR3 sequence is 17 residues long. From germline, CDR1 is SQVTM and CDR2 ANQGSEA. V was pared by 1 base and J by 5 bases, with 14 bases of the junction left unmatched. This chain's CDR3 is CSVEAWKGSGSQETQYF. The CDR3 bases are TGCAGCGTTGAAGCCTGGAAGGGTAGCGGGAGTCAGGAGACCCAGTACTTC.

The V call is TRBV29-1, the J call TRBJ1-2, with no clear D. The V end lost 7 bases, the J end lost 3 bases, and 9 bases lay between the germline ends. The length of the CDR3 is 11 residues. From germline, CDR1 is SQVTM and CDR2 ANQGSEA. CDR3 DNA: TGCAGCGGGGCGGGAGACTATGGCTACACCTTC. Amino acid sequence: CSGAGDYGYTF.

The genes are TRBV5-4 and TRBJ1-1, with D uncertain. Germline CDR1 is SGHNT and CDR2 is YYREEE (reference sequence). Trimming took 0 bases from V and 1 from J, leaving 13 bases between them. The CDR3 contains 16 residues. CDR3 protein: CASSLDRGRENTEAFF. The CDR3 nucleotides are TGTGCCAGCAGCTTGGACCGAGGGAGGGAGAACACTGAAGCTTTCTTT.

The chain uses TRBV19 and TRBJ1-2; TRBD1 matches at 7 bases. The length of the CDR3 is 13 residues. The V and J ends lost 5 bases and 8 bases, in that order; junction bases with no gene match: 8. Per germline, CDR1 LNHDA and CDR2 SQIVND (reference sequence). The CDR3 sequence: CASSPEQGYGYTF. DNA of the CDR3: TGTGCCAGTAGTCCAGAACAGGGGTACGGCTACACCTTC.

J is TRBJ2-1 and V is TRBV7-6; D gene ambiguous. The CDR3 consists of 15 residues. Trimming cost V 0 bases and J 3 bases, with 9 bases left between them. The germline V gene has CDR1 SGHVS and CDR2 FNYEAQ. CDR3 nucleotide sequence: TGTGCCAGCAGCTTAGCTTCTGGGGACTACAATGAGCAGTTCTTC. Translation: CASSLASGDYNEQFF.

Comment on this clone: An end of the junction differs from the germline gene, which may be a read error. The rearrangement uses TRBV19 and TRBJ1-6, with a tentative D call TRBD1 (5 bases). This CDR3 is built from 14 residues. Germline lookup yields CDR1 LNHDA and CDR2 SQIVND (reference sequence). CDR3 nucleotide sequence: TGTGCCAACGCGGCCCCCAGGGCAAACTCACCCCCCCACTTT. Translating gives CANAAPRANSPPHF.

This clone turned up a few times. The rearrangement uses TRBV19 and TRBJ2-3; the D gene is possibly TRBD1 (5 bases). The CDR3 is 15 amino acids. CDR1 is LNHDA and CDR2 is SQIVND in the germline V gene (reference sequence). Trimming removed 5 bases at V and 5 bases at J, with 17 bases between. The CDR3 coding sequence is TGTGCCAGTAGTTCAGGGAAGGGGTTTCGAGATACGCAGTATTTT. Translated: CASSSGKGFRDTQYF.

This clone was seen once. In DNA form, the CDR3 reads TGCGCCAGCAGCGTTGGACAGGGGGGCTACGAGCAGTACTTC. It is translated as CASSVGQGGYEQYF. The V and J genes are TRBV5-1 and TRBJ2-7; TRBD1 matches 10 bases. There are 14 residues in the CDR3. The J segment lost 3 bases and the V segment lost 4 bases, leaving 4 bases of the junction unmatched. Germline V gene data show CDR1 as SGHRS and CDR2 as YFSETQ.

The V and J genes are TRBV4-3 and TRBJ2-7; 7 nucleotides line up with TRBD1. The CDR3 is 15 amino acids. The germline V gene has CDR1 LGHNA and CDR2 YSLEER. J gave up 6 bases and V 0 bases, and 8 bases lay outside the gene matches. CDR3 in DNA: TGCGCCAGCAGCCAAGATCATACAGCAGGGGGCGAGCAGTACTTC. Protein product: CASSQDHTAGGEQYF.